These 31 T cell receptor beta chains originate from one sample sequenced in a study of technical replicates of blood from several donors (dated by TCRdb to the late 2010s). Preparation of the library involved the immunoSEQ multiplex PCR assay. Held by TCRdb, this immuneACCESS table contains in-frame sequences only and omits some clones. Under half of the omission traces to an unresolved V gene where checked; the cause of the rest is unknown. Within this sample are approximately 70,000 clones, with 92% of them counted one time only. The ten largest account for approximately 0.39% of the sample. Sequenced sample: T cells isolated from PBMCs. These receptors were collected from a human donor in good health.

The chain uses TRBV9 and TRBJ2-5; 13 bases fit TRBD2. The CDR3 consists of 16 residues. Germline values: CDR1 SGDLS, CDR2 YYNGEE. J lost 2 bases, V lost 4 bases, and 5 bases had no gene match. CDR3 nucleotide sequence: TGTGCCAGCAGCCCATGGACTAGCGGGGGACAAGAGACCCAGTACTTC. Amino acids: CASSPWTSGGQETQYF.

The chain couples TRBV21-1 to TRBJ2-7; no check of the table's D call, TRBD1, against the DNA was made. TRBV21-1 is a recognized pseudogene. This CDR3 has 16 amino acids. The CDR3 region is CASSKEIRVSSYEQYF. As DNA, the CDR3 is TGTGCCAGCAGCAAAGAAATCAGGGTGAGCTCCTACGAGCAGTACTTC.

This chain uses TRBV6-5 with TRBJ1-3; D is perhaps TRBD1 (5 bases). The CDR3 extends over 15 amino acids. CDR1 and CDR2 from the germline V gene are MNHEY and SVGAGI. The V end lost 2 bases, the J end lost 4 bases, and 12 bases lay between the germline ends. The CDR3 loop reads CASSYPKGNGNTIYF. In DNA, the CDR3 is TGTGCCAGCAGTTACCCGAAGGGGAACGGAAACACCATATATTTT.

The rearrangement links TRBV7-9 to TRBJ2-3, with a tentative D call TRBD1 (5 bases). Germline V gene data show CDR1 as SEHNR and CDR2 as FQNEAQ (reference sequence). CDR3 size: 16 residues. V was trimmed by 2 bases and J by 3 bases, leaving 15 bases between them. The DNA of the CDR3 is TGTGCCAGCAGCTTATTCCCAATTCAGGGAACAGATACGCAGTATTTT. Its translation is CASSLFPIQGTDTQYF.

The CDR3 nucleotides are TGCGCCAGCAGCCCCAACAGGGGCTATGCAACTAATGAAAAACTGTTTTTT. Protein: CASSPNRGYATNEKLFF. The chain uses TRBV5-1 and TRBJ1-4; 7 nucleotides match TRBD1. The CDR3 is 17 residues long. CDR1 is SGHRS, CDR2 YFSETQ, per germline. Unmatched junction bases numbered 9, after V lost 4 bases and J lost 0 bases.

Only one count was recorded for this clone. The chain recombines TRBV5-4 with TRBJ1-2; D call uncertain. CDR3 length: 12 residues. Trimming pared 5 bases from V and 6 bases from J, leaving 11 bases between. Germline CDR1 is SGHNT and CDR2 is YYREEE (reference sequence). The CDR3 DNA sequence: TGTGCCAGCAGTATCGACACAAATGGCTACACCTTC. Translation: CASSIDTNGYTF.

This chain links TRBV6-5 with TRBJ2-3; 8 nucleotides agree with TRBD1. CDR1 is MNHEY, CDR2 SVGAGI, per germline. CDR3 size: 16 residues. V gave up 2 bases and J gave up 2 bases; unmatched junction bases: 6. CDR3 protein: CASSYGPGQDTDTQYF. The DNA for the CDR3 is TGTGCCAGCAGTTACGGACCGGGACAGGACACAGATACGCAGTATTTT.

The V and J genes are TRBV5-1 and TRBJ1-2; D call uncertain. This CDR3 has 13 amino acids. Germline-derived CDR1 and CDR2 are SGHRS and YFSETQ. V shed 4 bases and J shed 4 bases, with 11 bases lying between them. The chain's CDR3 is CASSQSRGYGYTF. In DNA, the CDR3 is TGCGCCAGCAGCCAATCACGCGGCTATGGCTACACCTTC.

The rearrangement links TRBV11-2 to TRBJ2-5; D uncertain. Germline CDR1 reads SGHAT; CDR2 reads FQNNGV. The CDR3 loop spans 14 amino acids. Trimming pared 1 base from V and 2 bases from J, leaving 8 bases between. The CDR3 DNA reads TGTGCCAGCAGCTTAGTATCAGCGCAAGAGACCCAGTACTTC. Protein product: CASSLVSAQETQYF. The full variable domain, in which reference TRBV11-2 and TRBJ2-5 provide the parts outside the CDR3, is EAGVAQSPRYKIIEKRQSVAFWCNPISGHATLYWYQQILGQGPKLLIQFQNNGVVDDSQLPKDRFSAERLKGVDSTLKIQPAKLEDSAVYLCASSLVSAQETQYFGPGTRLLVL.

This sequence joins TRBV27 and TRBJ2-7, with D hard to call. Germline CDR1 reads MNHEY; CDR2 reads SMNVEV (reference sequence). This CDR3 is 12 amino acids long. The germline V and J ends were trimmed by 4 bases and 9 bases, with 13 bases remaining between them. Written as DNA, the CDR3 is TGTGCCAGCAGTTCTCTTGGGCTCAGGCAGTACTTC. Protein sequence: CASSSLGLRQYF.

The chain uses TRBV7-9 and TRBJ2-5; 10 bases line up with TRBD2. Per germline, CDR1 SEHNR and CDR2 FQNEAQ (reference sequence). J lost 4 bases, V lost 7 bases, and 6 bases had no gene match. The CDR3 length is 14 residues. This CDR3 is CASTLAGAGETQYF. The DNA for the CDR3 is TGTGCCAGCACCCTAGCGGGAGCGGGAGAGACCCAGTACTTC. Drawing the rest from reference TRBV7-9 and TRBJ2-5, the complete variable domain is DTGVSQNPRHKITKRGQNVTFRCDPISEHNRLYWYRQTLGQGPEFLTYFQNEAQLEKSRLLSDRFSAERPKGSFSTLEIQRTEQGDSAMYLCASTLAGAGETQYFGPGTRLLVL.

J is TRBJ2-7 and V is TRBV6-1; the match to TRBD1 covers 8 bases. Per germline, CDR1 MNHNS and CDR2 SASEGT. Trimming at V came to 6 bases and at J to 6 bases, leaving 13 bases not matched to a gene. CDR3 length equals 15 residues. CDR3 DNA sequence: TGTGCCAGCAGCCGAGGACAGGGAATCCCCTCCGAGCAGTACTTC. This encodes CASSRGQGIPSEQYF.

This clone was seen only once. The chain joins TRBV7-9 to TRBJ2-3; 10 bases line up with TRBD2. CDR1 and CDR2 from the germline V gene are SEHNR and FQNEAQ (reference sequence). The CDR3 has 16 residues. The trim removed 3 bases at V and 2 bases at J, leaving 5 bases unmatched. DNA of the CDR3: TGTGCCAGCAGCTTGCCTAGCGGGAGTTACACAGATACGCAGTATTTT. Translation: CASSLPSGSYTDTQYF. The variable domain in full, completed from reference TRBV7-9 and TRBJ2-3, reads DTGVSQNPRHKITKRGQNVTFRCDPISEHNRLYWYRQTLGQGPEFLTYFQNEAQLEKSRLLSDRFSAERPKGSFSTLEIQRTEQGDSAMYLCASSLPSGSYTDTQYFGPGTRLTVL.

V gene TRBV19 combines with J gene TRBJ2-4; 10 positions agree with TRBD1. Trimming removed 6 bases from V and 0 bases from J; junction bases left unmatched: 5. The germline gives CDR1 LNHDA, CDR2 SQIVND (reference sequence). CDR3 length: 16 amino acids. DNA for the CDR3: TGTGCCAGTAGGGACAGGGGGTATCTAGCCAAAAACATTCAGTACTTC. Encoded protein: CASRDRGYLAKNIQYF.

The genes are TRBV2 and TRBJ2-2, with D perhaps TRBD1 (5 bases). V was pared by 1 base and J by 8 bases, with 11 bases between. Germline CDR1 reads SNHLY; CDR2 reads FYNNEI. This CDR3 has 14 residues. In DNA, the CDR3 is TGTGCCAGCAGTGAAGGGCAGGGTGTTGGGGAGCTGTTTTTT. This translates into CASSEGQGVGELFF.

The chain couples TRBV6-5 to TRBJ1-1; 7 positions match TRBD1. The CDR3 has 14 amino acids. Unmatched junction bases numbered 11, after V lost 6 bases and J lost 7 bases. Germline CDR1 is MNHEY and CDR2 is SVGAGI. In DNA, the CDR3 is TGTGCCAGCAGCCTCCAGGGGGTGTTGGGTGAAGCTTTCTTT. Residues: CASSLQGVLGEAFF.

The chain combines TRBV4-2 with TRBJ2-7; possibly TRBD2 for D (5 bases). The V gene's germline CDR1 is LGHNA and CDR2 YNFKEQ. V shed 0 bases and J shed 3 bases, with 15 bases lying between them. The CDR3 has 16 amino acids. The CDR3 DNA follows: TGTGCCAGCAGCCAAGAGCGTAGCGATTGGGACTACGAGCAGTACTTC. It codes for CASSQERSDWDYEQYF.

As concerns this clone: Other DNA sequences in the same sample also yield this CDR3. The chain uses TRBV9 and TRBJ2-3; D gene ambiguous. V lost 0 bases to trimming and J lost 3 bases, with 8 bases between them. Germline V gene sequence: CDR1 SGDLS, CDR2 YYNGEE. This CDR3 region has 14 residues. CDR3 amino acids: CASSVEGGTDTQYF. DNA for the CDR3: TGTGCCAGCAGCGTAGAAGGCGGTACAGATACGCAGTATTTT.

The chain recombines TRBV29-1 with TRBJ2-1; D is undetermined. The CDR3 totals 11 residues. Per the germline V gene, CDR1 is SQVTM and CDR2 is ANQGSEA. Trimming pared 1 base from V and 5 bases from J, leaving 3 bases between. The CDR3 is CSVEADNEQFF. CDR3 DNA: TGCAGCGTTGAAGCGGACAATGAGCAGTTCTTC.

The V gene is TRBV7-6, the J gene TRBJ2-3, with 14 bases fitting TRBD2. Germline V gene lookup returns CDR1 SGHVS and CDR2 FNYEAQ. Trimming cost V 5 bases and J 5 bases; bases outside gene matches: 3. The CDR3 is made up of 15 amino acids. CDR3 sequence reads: CASSVGLAGGDTQYF. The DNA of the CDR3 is TGTGCCAGCAGCGTCGGACTAGCGGGAGGAGATACGCAGTATTTT.

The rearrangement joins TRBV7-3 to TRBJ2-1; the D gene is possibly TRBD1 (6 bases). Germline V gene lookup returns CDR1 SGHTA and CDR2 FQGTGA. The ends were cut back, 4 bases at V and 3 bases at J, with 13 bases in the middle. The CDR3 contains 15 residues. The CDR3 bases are TGTGCCAGCAGCTCCGGGACAACTTTCTACAATGAGCAGTTCTTC. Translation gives CASSSGTTFYNEQFF.

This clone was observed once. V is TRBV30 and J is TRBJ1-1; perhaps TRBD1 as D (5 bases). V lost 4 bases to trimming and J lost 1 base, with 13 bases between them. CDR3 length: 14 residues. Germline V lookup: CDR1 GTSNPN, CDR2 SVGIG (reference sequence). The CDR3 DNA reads TGTGCCTGGACGGGGGTCAATAGGAACACTGAAGCTTTCTTT. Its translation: CAWTGVNRNTEAFF.

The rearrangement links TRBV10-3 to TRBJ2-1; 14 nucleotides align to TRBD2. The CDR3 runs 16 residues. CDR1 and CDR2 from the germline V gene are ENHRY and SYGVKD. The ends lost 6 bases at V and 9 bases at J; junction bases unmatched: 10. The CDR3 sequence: CAISPGLAGVMSEQFF. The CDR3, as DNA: TGTGCCATCAGCCCGGGACTAGCGGGAGTCATGAGTGAGCAGTTCTTC.

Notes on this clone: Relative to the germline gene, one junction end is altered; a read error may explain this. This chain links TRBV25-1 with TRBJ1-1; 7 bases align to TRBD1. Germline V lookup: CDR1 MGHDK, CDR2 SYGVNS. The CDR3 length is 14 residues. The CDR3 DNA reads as TGTGCCAGCAGTGGCGACAGGGTAAACAGTGAAGCTTTCTTT. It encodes CASSGDRVNSEAFF.

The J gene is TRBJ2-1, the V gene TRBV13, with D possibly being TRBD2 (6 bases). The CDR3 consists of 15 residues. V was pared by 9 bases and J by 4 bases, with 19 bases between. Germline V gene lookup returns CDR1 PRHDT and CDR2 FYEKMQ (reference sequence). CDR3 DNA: TGTGCCAGTACGCGAAGGGACTCGCCATACAATGAGCAGTTCTTC. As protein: CASTRRDSPYNEQFF.

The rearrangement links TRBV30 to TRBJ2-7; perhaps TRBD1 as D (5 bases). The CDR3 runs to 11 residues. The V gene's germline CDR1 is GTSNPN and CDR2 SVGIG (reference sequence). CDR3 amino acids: CASDSSYEQYF. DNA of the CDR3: TGTGCGTCCGACAGCTCCTACGAGCAGTACTTC.

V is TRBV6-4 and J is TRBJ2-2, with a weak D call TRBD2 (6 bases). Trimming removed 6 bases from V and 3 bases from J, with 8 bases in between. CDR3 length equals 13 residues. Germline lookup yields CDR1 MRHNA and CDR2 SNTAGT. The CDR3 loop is CASSGTYTGELFF. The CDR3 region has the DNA TGTGCCAGCAGCGGGACTTACACCGGGGAGCTGTTTTTT.

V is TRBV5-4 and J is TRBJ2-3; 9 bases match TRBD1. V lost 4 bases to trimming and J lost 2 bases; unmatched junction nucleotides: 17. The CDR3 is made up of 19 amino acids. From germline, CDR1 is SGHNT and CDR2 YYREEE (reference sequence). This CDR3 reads CASSIWGGTGNRNTDTQYF. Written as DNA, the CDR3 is TGTGCCAGCAGCATCTGGGGCGGGACAGGGAACCGGAACACAGATACGCAGTATTTT.

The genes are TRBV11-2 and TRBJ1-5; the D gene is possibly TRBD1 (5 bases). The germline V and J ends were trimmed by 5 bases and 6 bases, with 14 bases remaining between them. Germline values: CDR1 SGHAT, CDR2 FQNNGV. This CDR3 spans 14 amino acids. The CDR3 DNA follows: TGTGCCAGCAGCAAAGGGACGGAGGGTCAGCCCCAGCATTTT. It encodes CASSKGTEGQPQHF.

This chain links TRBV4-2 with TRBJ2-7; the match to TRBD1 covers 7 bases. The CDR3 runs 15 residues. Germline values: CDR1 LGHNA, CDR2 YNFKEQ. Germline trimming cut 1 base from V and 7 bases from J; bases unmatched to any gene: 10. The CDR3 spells CASSQVTRGHGEQYF. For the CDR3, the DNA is TGTGCCAGCAGCCAAGTGACGAGGGGGCACGGGGAGCAGTACTTC.

The CDR3 DNA reads as TGCAGTGCGCCACTAGGCAATGAGCAGTTCTTC. Translating it yields CSAPLGNEQFF. The chain employs TRBV20-1 and TRBJ2-1; tentatively, D is TRBD2 (5 bases). From germline, CDR1 is DFQATT and CDR2 SNEGSKA (reference sequence). The V end was cut by 6 bases, the J end by 6 bases, with 9 bases between. The CDR3 has 11 residues.